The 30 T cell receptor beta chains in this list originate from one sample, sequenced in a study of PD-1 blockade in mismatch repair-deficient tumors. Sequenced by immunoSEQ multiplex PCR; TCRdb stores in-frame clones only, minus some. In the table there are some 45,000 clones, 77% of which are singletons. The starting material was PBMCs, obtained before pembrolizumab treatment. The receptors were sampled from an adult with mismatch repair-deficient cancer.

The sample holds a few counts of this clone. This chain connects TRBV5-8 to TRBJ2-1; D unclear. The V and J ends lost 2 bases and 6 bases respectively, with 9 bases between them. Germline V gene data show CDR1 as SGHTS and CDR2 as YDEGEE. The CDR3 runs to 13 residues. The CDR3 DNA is TGTGCCAGCAGCTTTGTTAGAATCAATGAGCAGTTCTTC. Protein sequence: CASSFVRINEQFF. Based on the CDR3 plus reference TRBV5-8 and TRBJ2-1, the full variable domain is EAGVTQSPTHLIKTRGQQATLRCSPISGHTSVYWYQQALGLGLQFLLWYDEGEERNRGNFPPRFSGRQFPNYSSELNVNALELEDSALYLCASSFVRINEQFFGPGTRLTVL.

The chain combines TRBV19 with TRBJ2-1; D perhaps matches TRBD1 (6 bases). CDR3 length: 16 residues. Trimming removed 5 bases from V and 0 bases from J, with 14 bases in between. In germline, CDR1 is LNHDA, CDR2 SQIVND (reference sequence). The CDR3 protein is CASSPSTGYSYNEQFF. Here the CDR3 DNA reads TGTGCCAGTAGTCCCTCGACAGGCTACTCCTACAATGAGCAGTTCTTC.

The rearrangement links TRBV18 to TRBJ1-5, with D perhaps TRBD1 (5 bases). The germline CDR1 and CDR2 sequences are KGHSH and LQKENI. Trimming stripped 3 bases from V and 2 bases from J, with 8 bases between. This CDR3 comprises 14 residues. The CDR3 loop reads CASSPAGRNQPQHF. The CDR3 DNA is TGTGCCAGCTCACCGGCAGGGCGCAATCAGCCCCAGCATTTT. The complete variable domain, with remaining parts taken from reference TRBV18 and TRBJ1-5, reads NAGVMQNPRHLVRRRGQEARLRCSPMKGHSHVYWYRQLPEEGLKFMVYLQKENIIDESGMPKERFSAEFPKEGPSILRIQQVVRGDSAAYFCASSPAGRNQPQHFGDGTRLSIL.

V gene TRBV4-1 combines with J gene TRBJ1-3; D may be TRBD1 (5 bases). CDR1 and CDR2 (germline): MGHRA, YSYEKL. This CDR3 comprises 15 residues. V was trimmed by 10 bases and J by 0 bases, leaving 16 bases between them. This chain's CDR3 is CATSGQRHSGNTIYF. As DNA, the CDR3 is TGCGCCACCTCGGGGCAGCGTCACTCTGGAAACACCATATATTTT.

The DNA for the CDR3 is TGTGCCAGTTCCCCGGGACTAGCGTTGGAGACCCAGTACTTC. Encoded protein: CASSPGLALETQYF. The V and J genes are TRBV27 and TRBJ2-5, with TRBD2 identical over 10 bases. Per germline, CDR1 MNHEY and CDR2 SMNVEV (reference sequence). The CDR3 loop spans 14 amino acids. The junction had 9 bases not matched to a gene; V was cut back by 9 bases and J by 5 bases.

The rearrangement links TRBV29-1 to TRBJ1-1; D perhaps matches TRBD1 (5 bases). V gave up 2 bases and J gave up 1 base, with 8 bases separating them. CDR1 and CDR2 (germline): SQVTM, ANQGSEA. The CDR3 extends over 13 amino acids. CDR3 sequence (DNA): TGCAGCGTTGAATACGGGGGGAACACTGAAGCTTTCTTT. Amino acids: CSVEYGGNTEAFF.

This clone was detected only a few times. The CDR3 DNA reads TGTGCTAGTGGTCAGTATTCGGTCTACGAGCAGTACTTC. This codes for CASGQYSVYEQYF. The chain couples TRBV12-5 to TRBJ2-7, with no clear D. The germline V gene encodes CDR1 LGHNT and CDR2 FRNRAP. CDR3 length: 13 amino acids. The V end was cut by 5 bases, the J end by 3 bases, with 11 bases between.

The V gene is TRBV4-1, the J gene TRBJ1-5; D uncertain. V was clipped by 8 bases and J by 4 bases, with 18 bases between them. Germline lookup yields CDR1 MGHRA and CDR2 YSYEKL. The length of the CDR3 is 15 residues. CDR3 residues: CASALEGSGNQPQHF. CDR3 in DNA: TGCGCCAGCGCCCTGGAGGGATCGGGGAATCAGCCCCAGCATTTT.

In DNA form, the CDR3 reads TGCGCCAGCAGCCAATTAAAAGGGACTGTTGAAGCTTTCTTT. It specifies CASSQLKGTVEAFF. This chain connects TRBV4-1 to TRBJ1-1; tentatively, D is TRBD1 (5 bases). CDR1 and CDR2 (germline): MGHRA, YSYEKL. Trimming removed 2 bases from V and 7 bases from J, with 14 bases in between. The CDR3 is 14 amino acids.

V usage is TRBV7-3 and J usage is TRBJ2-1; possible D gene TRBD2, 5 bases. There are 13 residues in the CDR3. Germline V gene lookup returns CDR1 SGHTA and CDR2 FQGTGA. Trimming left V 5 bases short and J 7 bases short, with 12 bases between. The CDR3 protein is CASSLAIGNEQFF. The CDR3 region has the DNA TGTGCCAGCAGCCTAGCCATCGGGAATGAGCAGTTCTTC.

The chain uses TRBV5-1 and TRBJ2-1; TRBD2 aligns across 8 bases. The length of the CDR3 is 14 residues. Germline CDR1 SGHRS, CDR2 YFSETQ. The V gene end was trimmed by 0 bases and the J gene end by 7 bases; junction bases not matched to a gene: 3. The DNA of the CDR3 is TGCGCCAGCAGCTTGGATCGGGAGGGGAATGAGCAGTTCTTC. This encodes CASSLDREGNEQFF.

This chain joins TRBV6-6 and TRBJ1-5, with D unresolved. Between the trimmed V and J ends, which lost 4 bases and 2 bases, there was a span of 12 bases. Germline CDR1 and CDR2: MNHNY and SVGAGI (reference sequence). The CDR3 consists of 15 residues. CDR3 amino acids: CASSSYGFGNQPQHF. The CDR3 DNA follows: TGTGCCAGCAGTTCATACGGTTTCGGCAATCAGCCCCAGCATTTT.

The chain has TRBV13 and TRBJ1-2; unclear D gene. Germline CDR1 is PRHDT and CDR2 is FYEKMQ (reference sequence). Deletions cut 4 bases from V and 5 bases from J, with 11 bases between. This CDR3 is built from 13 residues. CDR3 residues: CASSSISNYGYTF. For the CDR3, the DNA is TGTGCCAGCAGCTCGATTAGTAATTATGGCTACACCTTC.

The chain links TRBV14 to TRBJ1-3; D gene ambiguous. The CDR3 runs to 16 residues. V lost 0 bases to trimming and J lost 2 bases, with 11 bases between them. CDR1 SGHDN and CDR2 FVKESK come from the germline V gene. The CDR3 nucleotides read TGTGCCAGCAGCCAAGACGGTACCGGGCCTGGAAACACCATATATTTT. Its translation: CASSQDGTGPGNTIYF.

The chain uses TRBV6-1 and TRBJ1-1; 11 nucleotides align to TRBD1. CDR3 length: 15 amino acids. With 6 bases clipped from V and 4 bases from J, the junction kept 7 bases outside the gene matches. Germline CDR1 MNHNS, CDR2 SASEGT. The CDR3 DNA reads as TGTGCCAGCAGAGATTCCGGGACAGGGGGCACTGAAGCTTTCTTT. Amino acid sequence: CASRDSGTGGTEAFF.

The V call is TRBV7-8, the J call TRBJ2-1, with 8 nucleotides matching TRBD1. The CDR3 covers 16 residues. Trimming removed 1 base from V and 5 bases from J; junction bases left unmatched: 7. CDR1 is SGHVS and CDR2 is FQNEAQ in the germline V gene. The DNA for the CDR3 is TGTGCCAGCAGCTTAGTGTCCGACAGGGGAAACAATGAGCAGTTCTTC. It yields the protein CASSLVSDRGNNEQFF.

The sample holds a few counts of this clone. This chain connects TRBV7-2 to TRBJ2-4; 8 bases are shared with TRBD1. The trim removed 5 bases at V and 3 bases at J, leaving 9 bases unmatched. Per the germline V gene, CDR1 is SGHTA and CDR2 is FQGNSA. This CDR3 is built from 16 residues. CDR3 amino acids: CASSKETGASKNIQYF. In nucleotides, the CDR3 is TGTGCCAGCAGCAAAGAGACAGGGGCTAGCAAAAACATTCAGTACTTC.

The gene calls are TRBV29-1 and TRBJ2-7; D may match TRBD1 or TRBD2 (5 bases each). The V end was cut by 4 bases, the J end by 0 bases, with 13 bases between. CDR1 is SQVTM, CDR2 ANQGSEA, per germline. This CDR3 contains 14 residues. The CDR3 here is CSVAGSSGSYEQYF. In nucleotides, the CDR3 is TGCAGCGTTGCAGGGTCAAGCGGCTCCTACGAGCAGTACTTC.

DNA for the CDR3: TGTGCCAGCAGCCCTGGTGGGGTGGGGGCCAACGTCCTGACTTTC. This translates into CASSPGGVGANVLTF. V usage is TRBV5-4 and J usage is TRBJ2-6, with unresolved D. CDR1 SGHNT and CDR2 YYREEE come from the germline V gene (reference sequence). Trimming left V 4 bases short and J 4 bases short, with 12 bases between. The CDR3 covers 15 residues.

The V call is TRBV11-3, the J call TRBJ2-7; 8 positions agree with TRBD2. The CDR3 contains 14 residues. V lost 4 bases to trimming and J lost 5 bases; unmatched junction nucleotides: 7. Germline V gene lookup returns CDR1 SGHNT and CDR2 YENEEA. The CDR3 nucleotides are TGTGCCAGCAGCTCGGGGGGGCGCGAGAACGAGCAGTACTTC. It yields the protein CASSSGGRENEQYF.

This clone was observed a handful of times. The CDR3 protein is CASSARDGLHEQYF. The CDR3 coding sequence is TGTGCCAGCAGCGCCCGGGACGGACTCCACGAGCAGTACTTC. The rearrangement links TRBV11-3 to TRBJ2-7, with D perhaps being TRBD1 or TRBD2 (5 bases each). V shed 5 bases and J shed 5 bases, with 16 bases lying between them. Germline CDR1 reads SGHNT; CDR2 reads YENEEA. This CDR3 comprises 14 residues.

The CDR3 reads CASSLEQGGQETQYF. The CDR3 region has the DNA TGCGCCAGCAGCTTGGAACAGGGTGGGCAAGAGACCCAGTACTTC. V usage is TRBV5-1 and J usage is TRBJ2-5; D may be TRBD1 (6 bases). Trimming took off 0 bases at V and 2 bases at J, with 11 bases between the two ends. The CDR3 sequence is 15 residues long. Germline loops: CDR1 SGHRS, CDR2 YFSETQ.

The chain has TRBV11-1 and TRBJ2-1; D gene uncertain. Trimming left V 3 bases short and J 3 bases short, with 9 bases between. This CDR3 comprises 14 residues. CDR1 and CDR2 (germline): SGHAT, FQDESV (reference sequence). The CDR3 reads CASSLSSSYNEQFF. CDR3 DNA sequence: TGTGCCAGCAGCTTGTCAAGCAGCTACAATGAGCAGTTCTTC.

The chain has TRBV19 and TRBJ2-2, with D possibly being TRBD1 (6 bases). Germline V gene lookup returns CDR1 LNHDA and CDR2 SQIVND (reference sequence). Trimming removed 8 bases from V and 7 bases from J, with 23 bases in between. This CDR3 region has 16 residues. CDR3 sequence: CASGAGRTAGDGELFF. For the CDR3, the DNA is TGTGCCAGTGGGGCAGGTAGGACAGCTGGAGACGGGGAGCTGTTTTTT.

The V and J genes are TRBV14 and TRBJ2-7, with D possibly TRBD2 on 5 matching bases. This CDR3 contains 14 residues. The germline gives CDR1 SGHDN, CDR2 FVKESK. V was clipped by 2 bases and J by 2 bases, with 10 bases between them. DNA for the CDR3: TGTGCCAGCAGCCAAACGGGAAACACCTACGAGCAGTACTTC. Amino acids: CASSQTGNTYEQYF. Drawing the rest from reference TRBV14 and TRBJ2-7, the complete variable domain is EAGVTQFPSHSVIEKGQTVTLRCDPISGHDNLYWYRRVMGKEIKFLLHFVKESKQDESGMPNNRFLAERTGGTYSTLKVQPAELEDSGVYFCASSQTGNTYEQYFGPGTRLTVT.

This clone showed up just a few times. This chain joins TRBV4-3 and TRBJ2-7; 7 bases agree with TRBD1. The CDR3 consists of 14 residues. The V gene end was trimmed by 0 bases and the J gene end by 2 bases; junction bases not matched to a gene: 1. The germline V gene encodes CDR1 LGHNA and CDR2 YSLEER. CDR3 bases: TGCGCCAGCAGCCAAGAAGACAGGGCCTACGAGCAGTACTTC. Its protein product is CASSQEDRAYEQYF.

The CDR3 region has the DNA TGTGCCAGCAGATCCTTGACAGGGAACACTGAAGCTTTCTTT. This translates into CASRSLTGNTEAFF. The J gene is TRBJ1-1, the V gene TRBV6-5; a weak D match, TRBD1 (6 bases). Germline CDR1 reads MNHEY; CDR2 reads SVGAGI. The CDR3 runs to 14 residues. V was cut by 6 bases and J by 1 base, with 12 bases left in between.

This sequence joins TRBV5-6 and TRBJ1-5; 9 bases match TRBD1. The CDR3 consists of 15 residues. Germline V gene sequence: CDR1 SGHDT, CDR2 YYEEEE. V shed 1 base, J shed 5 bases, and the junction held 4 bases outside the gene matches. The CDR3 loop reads CASSLLGQGDQPQHF. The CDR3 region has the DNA TGTGCCAGCAGCTTGCTGGGACAGGGCGATCAGCCCCAGCATTTT.

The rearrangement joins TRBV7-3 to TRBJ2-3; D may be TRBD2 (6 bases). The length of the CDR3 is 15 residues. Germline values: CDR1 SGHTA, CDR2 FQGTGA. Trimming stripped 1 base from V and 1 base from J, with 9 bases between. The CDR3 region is CASSLMGLGTDTQYF. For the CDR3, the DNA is TGTGCCAGCAGCTTAATGGGACTGGGCACAGATACGCAGTATTTT.

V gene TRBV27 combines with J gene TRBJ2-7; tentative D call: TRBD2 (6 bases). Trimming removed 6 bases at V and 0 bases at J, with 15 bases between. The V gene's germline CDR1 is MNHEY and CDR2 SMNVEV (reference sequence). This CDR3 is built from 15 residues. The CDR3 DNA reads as TGTGCCAGCAGACCCGGGAGCGCTCTCTCCTACGAGCAGTACTTC. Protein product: CASRPGSALSYEQYF.